The T cell receptor beta chain under discussion was sequenced for a study of CD8 T cells in ankylosing spondylitis. Study-level findings and limits: Certain motif variants had earlier appeared in reactive arthritis synovial fluid and blood. Ankylosing spondylitis blood appeared to carry a characteristic TCR beta motif of several highly homologous variants. Disease-linked clones, CD8+, were relatively rare in peripheral blood.

This clonotype was picked up a small number of times. No antigen is known for it. TCRdb redid the calling of the 5' RACE reads with MiXCR, one entry per CDR3 protein. Altogether approximately 200,000 distinct CDR3 sequences are present, roughly 12% being singletons, with the ten largest covering 16%. The CDR3 extends over 13 amino acids. The material sequenced was blood, either unsorted or a sorted T cell fraction (not recorded which). The TCR originated in a male donor with ankylosing spondylitis or in good health (not recorded which). The chain uses TRBV21-1 and TRBJ2-7; TRBD1, the table's D call, was not compared with the DNA. TRBV21-1 is reported as a pseudogene. Here the CDR3 reads CASSKCPCNEQYF. CDR3 bases: TGTGCCAGCAGCAAATGCCCCTGCAACGAGCAGTACTTC.